Listed here is a single T cell receptor beta chain. Its antigen is unknown. Base qualities are not recorded, but no much larger clone differs from it by a single base. The germline V gene (reference sequence) specifies PRHDT as CDR1 and FYEKMQ as CDR2. The germline V end is reduced by 4 bases and the J end by 3 bases; junction bases left unmatched: 6. Counted from cysteine to phenylalanine, this CDR3 has 15 amino acids. The entry retains the CDR3 DNA only, 45 bases that are in frame from base 1. These data come from a study of T-cell reconstitution after alpha-beta-depleted transplantation in children (dated by TCRdb to 2016 to 2017). About the full investigation: The study quantitatively tracked T-cell immune reconstitution after TCRalphabeta/CD19-depleted allogeneic hematopoietic cell transplantation in children using TCR repertoire profiling.

Libraries came from PCR. The sequencer listed for this sample is Illumina HiSeq 2500. TCR library preparation used molecular barcoding, with unique molecular identifiers applied to normalize quantification of the TCRbeta repertoire. TCRdb's own reprocessing of the public reads used fastp at Q25 and MiXCR and kept productive beta chains. One record per CDR3 amino acid sequence lists the most common genes and DNA. Present in this sample are approximately 800,000 distinct CDR3 sequences, 15% to 20% of which were seen just once. Approximately 5% of the sample rests with the top ten. Overall study results and their limits: The apparently early recovery of alphabetaT-cell counts about two months after transplant reportedly depended on only several hundred rapidly expanded clones that came from non-depleted graft cells. The frequencies of hyperexpanded clones fell over the following months, and after one year, T-cell counts and TCRbeta diversity were mostly attributed to newly produced T cells. In some patients, the high TCRbeta diversity seen at day 60 was put down to recipient T cells and intrathymic progenitors that had survived conditioning.

Explained via the paper, the treatment or condition label denotes: allogeneic hematopoietic cell transplantation with graft depleted of TCRalphabeta T cells and CD19 B cells. Transplant recipients were children who received TCRalphabeta/CD19-depleted allogeneic hematopoietic cell grafts. Sample: PBMCs, mostly from graft donor cells, taken 360 days after TCRalphabeta/CD19-depleted stem cell transplant. The chain is made from TRBV13 and TRBJ2-1, with 7 bases aligning to TRBD1. The receptor comes from a male patient under 18 who had a stem cell transplant for acute lymphoblastic leukemia, so the T cells may come from the graft donor. CDR3 reads: CASSSLDRLYNEQFF. The bases read TGTGCCAGCAGCTCCTTGGACAGGCTCTACAATGAGCAGTTCTTC.